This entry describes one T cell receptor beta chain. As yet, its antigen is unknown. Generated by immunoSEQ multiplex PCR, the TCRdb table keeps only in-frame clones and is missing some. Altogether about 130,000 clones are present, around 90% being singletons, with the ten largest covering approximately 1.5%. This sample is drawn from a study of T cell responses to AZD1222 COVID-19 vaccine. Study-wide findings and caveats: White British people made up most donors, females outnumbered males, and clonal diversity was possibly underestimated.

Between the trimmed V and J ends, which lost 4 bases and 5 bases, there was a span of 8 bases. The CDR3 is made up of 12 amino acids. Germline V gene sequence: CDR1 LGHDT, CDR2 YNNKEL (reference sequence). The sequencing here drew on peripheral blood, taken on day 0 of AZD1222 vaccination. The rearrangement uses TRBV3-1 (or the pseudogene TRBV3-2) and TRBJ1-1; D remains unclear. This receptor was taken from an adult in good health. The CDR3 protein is CASSLLGTEAFF. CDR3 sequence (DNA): TGTGCCAGCAGCCTTTTGGGTACTGAAGCTTTCTTT.